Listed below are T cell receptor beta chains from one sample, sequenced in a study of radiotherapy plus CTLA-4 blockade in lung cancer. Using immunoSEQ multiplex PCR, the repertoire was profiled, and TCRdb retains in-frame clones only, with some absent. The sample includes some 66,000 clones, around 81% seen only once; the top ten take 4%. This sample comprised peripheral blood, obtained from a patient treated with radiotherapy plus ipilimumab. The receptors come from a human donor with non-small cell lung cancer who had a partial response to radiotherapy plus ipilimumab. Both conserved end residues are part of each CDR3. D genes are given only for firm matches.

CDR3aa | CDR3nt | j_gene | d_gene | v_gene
CASSQDITAYTGELFF | TGCGCCAGCAGCCAAGATATTACAGCCTACACCGGGGAGCTGTTTTTT | TRBJ2-2 | . | TRBV4-1
CASSARHDEGKTYGYTF | TGTGCCAGCAGCGCCAGGCATGACGAGGGAAAGACCTATGGCTACACCTTC | TRBJ1-2 | . | TRBV7-1
CASSLRGSRQPQHF | TGTGCCAGCAGCCTAAGGGGGTCTCGGCAGCCCCAGCATTTT | TRBJ1-5 | . | TRBV5-6
CASSTNRGGGANVLTF | TGTGCCAGCAGCACCAACAGGGGCGGTGGGGCCAACGTCCTGACTTTC | TRBJ2-6 | TRBD1 | TRBV5-4
CASSLYRDSNEKLFF | TGTGCCAGCAGCTTGTATCGGGACAGCAATGAAAAACTGTTTTTT | TRBJ1-4 | TRBD1 | TRBV5-6
CAWSGGRTDTQYF | TGTGCCTGGAGTGGCGGGAGAACAGATACGCAGTATTTT | TRBJ2-3 | TRBD2 | TRBV30
CASSLGSPGYEQYF | TGTGCCAGCAGCTTAGGCAGTCCAGGCTACGAGCAGTACTTC | TRBJ2-7 | . | TRBV11-2
CASSSPGGGGEKLFF | TGTGCCAGCAGCTCCCCGGGGGGGGGAGGGGAAAAACTGTTTTTT | TRBJ1-4 | . | TRBV7-6
CASSLGQTSYNEQFF | TGTGCCAGCAGCCTTGGACAGACTTCATACAATGAGCAGTTCTTC | TRBJ2-1 | . | TRBV5-4
CASSLSRGFAEELFF | TGTGCCAGCAGCTTATCCAGGGGGTTTGCCGAGGAGCTGTTTTTT | TRBJ2-2 | TRBD1 | TRBV7-3
CASSQVFQNRGQPQHF | TGTGCCAGCAGCCAAGTATTCCAGAATAGGGGTCAGCCCCAGCATTTT | TRBJ1-5 | . | TRBV4-2
CASSLGVSGNTIYF | TGTGCCAGCAGCTTAGGAGTCTCTGGAAACACCATATATTTT | TRBJ1-3 | . | TRBV7-9
CASSPLQGAIGNTIYF | TGTGCCAGCAGCCCCTTGCAGGGGGCGATTGGAAACACCATATATTTT | TRBJ1-3 | TRBD1 | TRBV2
CASSTSGGRRIEQYF | TGTGCCAGCAGCACCTCAGGGGGCCGGAGGATCGAGCAGTACTTC | TRBJ2-7 | TRBD1 | TRBV7-8
CASSPPSQVNGKLFF | TGTGCCAGCTCACCACCGTCACAGGTTAACGGAAAACTGTTTTTT | TRBJ1-4 | . | TRBV18
CASSSRGRPGGETQYF | TGTGCCAGCAGTTCCCGCGGGAGGCCGGGAGGAGAGACCCAGTACTTC | TRBJ2-5 | TRBD2 | TRBV28